Included here is one T cell receptor beta chain sequence, with context. Clones were sequenced by immunoSEQ multiplex PCR, and TCRdb holds only the in-frame ones, with some missing. The sample has 15,000 or so clones, over 70% seen once; the top ten hold roughly 23%. These data are taken from a study of ipilimumab plus nivolumab after autologous stem cell transplantation. The CDR3 extends over 17 amino acids. The V and J ends lost 0 bases and 3 bases, in that order; junction bases with no gene match: 7. Germline V gene data show CDR1 as LGHNA and CDR2 as YSLEER. Source: PBMCs, taken in a trial of ipilimumab plus nivolumab as post-transplant consolidation. This sequence joins TRBV4-3 and TRBJ1-5; TRBD1 aligns across 8 bases. The origin of this receptor is a male donor with diffuse large B-cell lymphoma. As DNA, the CDR3 is TGCGCCAGCAGCCAAGATTGGAAGGACAGGGACAATCAGCCCCAGCATTTT. Translated: CASSQDWKDRDNQPQHF.